This entry lists 8 T cell receptor beta chains sequenced from one sample in a study of blood T cell repertoires in COVID-19. Only in-frame clones appear in the TCRdb table, and some are missing; sequencing was by immunoSEQ multiplex PCR. The sample has fewer than 400,000 clones, around 92% seen once. Input material: peripheral blood. The receptors originated from a woman aged 25 to 39 with COVID-19, enrolled during active disease.

This clone was picked up one time. The V and J genes are TRBV24-1 and TRBJ1-2; the D gene is possibly TRBD1 (5 bases). The CDR3 runs to 15 residues. Germline CDR1 is KGHDR and CDR2 is SFDVKD. V lost 2 bases and J 4 bases, leaving 13 bases between the germline ends. The CDR3, as DNA: TGTGCCACCAGTGATTCTGGGGCGGCTCTCTATGGCTACACCTTC. Its translation: CATSDSGAALYGYTF.

The chain employs TRBV4-1 and TRBJ1-6; D may be TRBD1 (5 bases). CDR3 length equals 14 residues. The germline V and J ends were trimmed by 1 base and 5 bases, with 6 bases remaining between them. Germline lookup yields CDR1 MGHRA and CDR2 YSYEKL. CDR3 sequence reads: CASSQARDNSPLHF. The CDR3 coding sequence is TGCGCCAGCAGCCAAGCCAGGGATAATTCACCCCTCCACTTT.

Remarks on this clone: This CDR3 is also generated by other DNA sequences in the sample. J is TRBJ2-5 and V is TRBV5-1; D perhaps matches TRBD2 (6 bases). The germline V gene has CDR1 SGHRS and CDR2 YFSETQ. The V and J ends lost 4 bases and 5 bases respectively, with 9 bases between them. This CDR3 is 12 amino acids long. CDR3 sequence reads: CASSTGEETQYF. CDR3 DNA: TGCGCCAGCAGCACGGGGGAGGAGACCCAGTACTTC.

The chain combines TRBV7-2 with TRBJ1-5, with 7 bases that match TRBD1. Per the germline V gene, CDR1 is SGHTA and CDR2 is FQGNSA. The CDR3 runs to 16 residues. V shed 5 bases and J 1 base; nucleotides not matched to a gene: 8. The CDR3 DNA follows: TGTGCCAGCAGCAAGGGGGCGCTCGGGAGCAATCAGCCCCAGCATTTT. This translates into CASSKGALGSNQPQHF.

This rearrangement joins TRBV2 to TRBJ1-5; possible D gene TRBD1, 5 bases. V was cut by 4 bases and J by 3 bases, with 22 bases left in between. The germline V gene has CDR1 SNHLY and CDR2 FYNNEI. CDR3 length: 18 amino acids. The chain's CDR3 is CASSGRQGGRYDNQPQHF. DNA of the CDR3: TGTGCCAGCAGTGGCCGGCAGGGAGGAAGATATGACAATCAGCCCCAGCATTTT. Using reference TRBV2 and TRBJ1-5 for the parts outside the CDR3, the full variable domain is EPEVTQTPSHQVTQMGQEVILRCVPISNHLYFYWYRQILGQKVEFLVSFYNNEISEKSEIFDDQFSVERPDGSNFTLKIRSTKLEDSAMYFCASSGRQGGRYDNQPQHFGDGTRLSIL.

V is TRBV2 and J is TRBJ1-4; no clear D gene. CDR1 is SNHLY and CDR2 is FYNNEI in the germline V gene. The germline V and J ends were trimmed by 6 bases and 0 bases, with 11 bases remaining between them. The CDR3 extends over 15 amino acids. CDR3 bases: TGTGCCAGCAGCCCCCACACAGCAACTAATGAAAAACTGTTTTTT. This encodes CASSPHTATNEKLFF.

The genes are TRBV5-1 and TRBJ2-2; D unresolved. The germline V gene encodes CDR1 SGHRS and CDR2 YFSETQ. Trimming left V 3 bases short and J 8 bases short, with 14 bases between. The CDR3 totals 14 residues. This CDR3 reads CASSSPGVLGELFF. CDR3 DNA sequence: TGCGCCAGCAGCTCCCCCGGTGTCCTGGGGGAGCTGTTTTTT.

This clone was detected only a few times. The chain uses TRBV18 and TRBJ2-7; perhaps TRBD1 as D (6 bases). Trimming removed 3 bases from V and 9 bases from J, with 12 bases in between. The CDR3 is made up of 12 amino acids. Per the germline V gene, CDR1 is KGHSH and CDR2 is LQKENI. The DNA of the CDR3 is TGTGCCAGCTCACCGGGGGCCCAGGGGCAGTACTTC. Translation gives CASSPGAQGQYF.